Listed here are 9 T cell receptor beta chains from one sample, sequenced in a study of response to subunit inactivated influenza vaccine (dated 2018 in TCRdb). Library preparation was by RT-PCR. The listed sequencing device is Illumina HiSeq 2500. The public reads were reanalyzed by TCRdb: fastp trimming at Q25, MiXCR alignment, in-frame beta chains only. CDR3 protein duplicates are merged, each entry listing the most common genes and DNA. This sample comprises hundreds of thousands of distinct CDR3 sequences, approximately 10% of them detected only once. The ten largest clones add up to roughly a tenth of the sample. Sample: PBMCs from blood, taken on the day of vaccination. The receptor source for this set is a man in his fifties or sixties who received an inactivated influenza vaccine. Donor details come from another sample of the same person, matched by shared clones.

This clonotype was recorded at least ten times. The CDR3 DNA reads as TGTGCCAGCAGCTCGTCTCTAGCGGTCAATCAGCCCCAGCATTTT. Amino acids: CASSSSLAVNQPQHF. The V call is TRBV7-9, the J call TRBJ1-5, with D uncertain. V was pared by 4 bases and J by 3 bases, with 13 bases between. This CDR3 region has 15 residues. Germline CDR1 is SEHNR and CDR2 is FQNEAQ (reference sequence). The variable domain in full, completed from reference TRBV7-9 and TRBJ1-5, reads DTGVSQNPRHKITKRGQNVTFRCDPISEHNRLYWYRQTLGQGPEFLTYFQNEAQLEKSRLLSDRFSAERPKGSFSTLEIQRTEQGDSAMYLCASSSSLAVNQPQHFGDGTRLSIL.

There are a few counts of this clonotype. The rearrangement links TRBV7-2 to TRBJ2-1; 12 nucleotides agree with TRBD2. This CDR3 has 17 amino acids. Trimming cost V 0 bases and J 2 bases; bases outside gene matches: 2. Germline CDR1 reads SGHTA; CDR2 reads FQGNSA. The CDR3 sequence: CASSLASSGGAYNEQFF. The CDR3 DNA follows: TGTGCCAGCAGCTTAGCTTCTAGCGGGGGGGCCTACAATGAGCAGTTCTTC.

The sample holds many counts of this clonotype. CDR3 amino acids: CASTGGYNEQFF. CDR3 nucleotide sequence: TGTGCCAGCACGGGCGGTTACAATGAGCAGTTCTTC. The chain recombines TRBV2 with TRBJ2-1; D not certain. Germline V gives CDR1 SNHLY, CDR2 FYNNEI. CDR3 length: 12 residues. Trimming took 7 bases from V and 4 from J, leaving 8 bases between them.

The V call is TRBV28, the J call TRBJ2-1, with 8 bases aligning to TRBD1. Losses at the gene ends were 3 bases for V and 10 bases for J; bases not matched to a gene: 5. This CDR3 is built from 13 residues. The V gene's germline CDR1 is MDHEN and CDR2 SYDVKM. CDR3 region: CASSFRGRNEQFF. The CDR3 region has the DNA TGTGCCAGCAGTTTCAGGGGGCGCAACGAGCAGTTCTTC.

The V gene is TRBV20-1, the J gene TRBJ1-1; no clear D gene. Germline CDR1 reads DFQATT; CDR2 reads SNEGSKA (reference sequence). The CDR3 contains 12 residues. V lost 3 bases, J lost 2 bases, and 7 bases lay in between. The CDR3 region has the DNA TGCAGTGCTAGTCAGGCCAACACTGAAGCTTTCTTT. Translation: CSASQANTEAFF.

There are many counts of this clonotype. This sequence joins TRBV4-1 and TRBJ1-5; the D is unclear. The CDR3 totals 15 residues. V was clipped by 2 bases and J by 3 bases, with 11 bases between them. From germline, CDR1 is MGHRA and CDR2 YSYEKL. CDR3 nucleotide sequence: TGCGCCAGCAGCCAAAATGAGTACTACAATCAGCCCCAGCATTTT. Residues: CASSQNEYYNQPQHF.

This clonotype was observed a handful of times. The gene calls are TRBV27 and TRBJ2-7; D perhaps matches TRBD1 (5 bases). Germline V CDR1 and CDR2: MNHEY, SMNVEV (reference sequence). CDR3 size: 15 residues. V lost 4 bases, J lost 3 bases, and 16 bases lay in between. DNA for the CDR3: TGTGCCAGCAGTTCAACCAGCAGGGCCATCTACGAGCAGTACTTC. Residues: CASSSTSRAIYEQYF.

The V and J genes are TRBV15 and TRBJ1-1; 7 nucleotides align to TRBD1. V dropped 7 bases and J dropped 2; count of bases not matched to a gene: 7. Germline-derived CDR1 and CDR2 are LNHNV and YYDKDF (reference sequence). The CDR3 loop spans 14 amino acids. The CDR3 region has the DNA TGTGCCACCACTCCCGACAGGGCTAACACTGAAGCTTTCTTT. It is translated as CATTPDRANTEAFF.

Ten or more counts support this clonotype. The chain is built from TRBV7-9 and TRBJ2-7; no reliable D call. CDR3 length: 14 residues. Germline V gives CDR1 SEHNR, CDR2 FQNEAQ (reference sequence). V shed 6 bases and J shed 0 bases, with 12 bases lying between them. The CDR3 DNA follows: TGTGCCAGCAGTTACCGGCGATCCTCCTACGAGCAGTACTTC. This gives the protein CASSYRRSSYEQYF.